These 18 T cell receptor beta chains were all obtained from the same sample, sequenced in a study of blood T cell repertoires in COVID-19. Clones were sequenced by immunoSEQ multiplex PCR, and TCRdb holds only the in-frame ones, with some missing. This table holds some 150,000 clones, 84% found once. Sequenced: peripheral blood. The receptor set was obtained from a woman aged 45-65 years in a cohort sampled during active or convalescent COVID-19.

The chain is built from TRBV5-1 and TRBJ2-3, with D perhaps TRBD1 (5 bases). The CDR3 contains 15 residues. V was shortened by 4 bases and J by 2 bases, with 14 bases between the two germline ends. Germline V gene data show CDR1 as SGHRS and CDR2 as YFSETQ. As DNA, the CDR3 is TGCGCCAGCAGCCTGTGGGGCGGTTTCACAGATACGCAGTATTTT. It codes for CASSLWGGFTDTQYF.

The gene calls are TRBV2 and TRBJ1-1, with a possible D match to TRBD1 (5 bases). The CDR3 extends over 16 amino acids. Germline loops: CDR1 SNHLY, CDR2 FYNNEI. V lost 6 bases, J lost 1 base, and 18 bases lay in between. The CDR3 protein is CASRVGQGSGNTEAFF. The DNA for the CDR3 is TGTGCCAGCAGGGTTGGTCAGGGTTCGGGGAACACTGAAGCTTTCTTT.

The V and J genes are TRBV19 and TRBJ2-3, with 14 bases aligning to TRBD2. V was pared by 3 bases and J by 8 bases, with 16 bases of the junction left unmatched. Germline CDR1 is LNHDA and CDR2 is SQIVND (reference sequence). The CDR3 has 19 amino acids. CDR3 loop: CASSIRLAGGPVFRGTQYF. CDR3 bases: TGTGCCAGTAGTATCAGACTAGCGGGGGGGCCCGTATTCAGAGGTACGCAGTATTTT.

The chain uses TRBV7-9 and TRBJ1-2; tentative D call: TRBD1 (5 bases). The CDR3 contains 14 residues. The germline V gene encodes CDR1 SEHNR and CDR2 FQNEAQ (reference sequence). Trimming removed 3 bases at V and 4 bases at J, with 12 bases between. The CDR3 nucleotides read TGTGCCAGCAGCTTTGCGGGGGGAGGCTATGGCTACACCTTC. It encodes CASSFAGGGYGYTF.

This clone was counted once. The V call is TRBV18, the J call TRBJ1-1; no clear D. This CDR3 comprises 13 residues. Trimming shortened V by 3 bases and J by 4 bases, and 9 bases separated the two germline ends. Germline CDR1 is KGHSH and CDR2 is LQKENI. CDR3 sequence reads: CASSPSSGTEAFF. The CDR3 nucleotides are TGTGCCAGCTCACCTTCCTCGGGCACTGAAGCTTTCTTT.

V usage is TRBV28 and J usage is TRBJ2-7; possible D gene TRBD1, 6 bases. V was trimmed by 2 bases and J by 2 bases, leaving 25 bases between them. There are 19 residues in the CDR3. Germline V gives CDR1 MDHEN, CDR2 SYDVKM. The DNA for the CDR3 is TGTGCCAGCAGTTTACCCGCCCGGCAGGGGCGAGGATGGCCCTACGAGCAGTACTTC. Amino acid sequence: CASSLPARQGRGWPYEQYF.

The chain joins TRBV18 to TRBJ1-2; 7 nucleotides align to TRBD1. Germline V gives CDR1 KGHSH, CDR2 LQKENI. Trimming cost V 2 bases and J 3 bases; bases outside gene matches: 3. This CDR3 has 14 residues. The CDR3 sequence: CASSPGTAHYGYTF. The CDR3 DNA reads TGTGCCAGCTCACCAGGGACAGCCCACTATGGCTACACCTTC. Supplemented by reference TRBV18 and TRBJ1-2, the full variable domain reads NAGVMQNPRHLVRRRGQEARLRCSPMKGHSHVYWYRQLPEEGLKFMVYLQKENIIDESGMPKERFSAEFPKEGPSILRIQQVVRGDSAAYFCASSPGTAHYGYTFGSGTRLTVV.

The chain uses TRBV7-2 and TRBJ2-4; D might be TRBD2 (5 bases). Germline V CDR1 and CDR2: SGHTA, FQGNSA. This CDR3 contains 14 residues. The ends were cut back, 4 bases at V and 3 bases at J, with 10 bases in the middle. This chain's CDR3 is CASSSTGFKNIQYF. CDR3 DNA: TGTGCCAGCAGCTCCACGGGGTTCAAAAACATTCAGTACTTC.

The chain employs TRBV7-9 and TRBJ2-7; tentative D call: TRBD1 (6 bases). The V end lost 1 base, the J end lost 5 bases, and 12 bases lay between the germline ends. This CDR3 spans 14 amino acids. Germline loops: CDR1 SEHNR, CDR2 FQNEAQ (reference sequence). This chain's CDR3 is CASSLDIQGHEQYF. In nucleotides, the CDR3 is TGTGCCAGCAGCTTAGACATACAGGGCCACGAGCAGTACTTC.

This chain joins TRBV19 and TRBJ1-3; 8 bases are shared with TRBD1. Trimming removed 3 bases from V and 0 bases from J; junction bases left unmatched: 13. Germline V CDR1 and CDR2: LNHDA, SQIVND (reference sequence). The CDR3 extends over 19 amino acids. CDR3: CASSISARQGRSSGNTIYF. CDR3 in DNA: TGTGCCAGTAGTATTTCTGCTAGACAGGGGCGTTCCTCTGGAAACACCATATATTTT.

The V and J genes are TRBV5-1 and TRBJ1-6, with TRBD1 matching over 7 bases. V lost 4 bases and J lost 8; bases outside the gene matches: 6. The CDR3 sequence is 14 residues long. The germline gives CDR1 SGHRS, CDR2 YFSETQ. DNA of the CDR3: TGCGCCAGCAGCCACGGGACAGTAGATTCACCCCTCCACTTT. Amino acids: CASSHGTVDSPLHF.

The chain employs TRBV7-2 and TRBJ2-2; perhaps TRBD1 as D (5 bases). The V gene lost 5 bases and the J gene lost 2 bases, with 12 bases spanning the gap. CDR3 size: 15 residues. Germline V lookup: CDR1 SGHTA, CDR2 FQGNSA. The CDR3 reads CASSATRTNTGELFF. CDR3 DNA sequence: TGTGCCAGCAGCGCCACCCGGACAAACACCGGGGAGCTGTTTTTT. The full variable domain, with the rest looked up from reference TRBV7-2 and TRBJ2-2, is GAGVSQSPSNKVTEKGKDVELRCDPISGHTALYWYRQSLGQGLEFLIYFQGNSAPDKSGLPSDRFSAERTGGSVSTLTIQRTQQEDSAVYLCASSATRTNTGELFFGEGSRLTVL.

The V call is TRBV18, the J call TRBJ2-7, with a weak D call TRBD2 (7 bases). Germline CDR1 KGHSH, CDR2 LQKENI. Deletions cut 2 bases from V and 1 base from J, with 15 bases between. The CDR3 has 16 residues. Written as DNA, the CDR3 is TGTGCCAGCTCACCAGAAGGGGGGGCTGGGTCCTACGAGCAGTACTTC. It is translated as CASSPEGGAGSYEQYF.

To note about this clone: A much larger clone differs by one base, so this may be a read error. This chain joins TRBV9 and TRBJ2-7; 12 nucleotides agree with TRBD2. V dropped 4 bases and J dropped 3; count of bases not matched to a gene: 2. Germline CDR1 and CDR2: SGDLS and YYNGEE. The CDR3 sequence is 14 residues long. The CDR3 is CASSTGLAGYEQYF. DNA for the CDR3: TGTGCCAGCAGCACGGGACTAGCGGGCTACGAGCAGTACTTC. Full variable domain (rest looked up from reference TRBV9 and TRBJ2-7): DSGVTQTPKHLITATGQRVTLRCSPRSGDLSVYWYQQSLDQGLQFLIQYYNGEERAKGNILERFSAQQFPDLHSELNLSSLELGDSALYFCASSTGLAGYEQYFGPGTRLTVT.

This clone was recorded many times. The V call is TRBV2, the J call TRBJ2-3; TRBD1 agrees at 7 bases. The CDR3 contains 17 residues. J gave up 2 bases and V 6 bases, and 14 bases lay outside the gene matches. CDR1 and CDR2 (germline): SNHLY, FYNNEI. This chain's CDR3 is CASSPEGQDPNTDTQYF. As DNA, the CDR3 is TGTGCCAGCAGCCCAGAAGGACAGGACCCCAACACAGATACGCAGTATTTT.

This clone was detected once. This chain joins TRBV19 and TRBJ1-4; D remains unclear. The CDR3 extends over 12 amino acids. The V gene lost 5 bases and the J gene lost 13 bases, with 14 bases spanning the gap. CDR1 is LNHDA and CDR2 is SQIVND in the germline V gene (reference sequence). The CDR3 is CASSPQRRGLFF. DNA of the CDR3: TGTGCCAGTAGTCCCCAGAGGCGCGGACTGTTTTTT.

Here the CDR3 reads CASSFVTECGSEQYF. The DNA of the CDR3 is TGTGCCAGCAGCTTTGTGACAGAGTGCGGTTCCGAGCAGTACTTC. V usage is TRBV12-1 and J usage is TRBJ2-7; the table calls TRBD1, which could not be checked here. TRBV12-1 is deemed a pseudogene. The CDR3 is 15 residues long.

The V call is TRBV11-1, the J call TRBJ2-1; 10 bases are a match to TRBD2. J was trimmed by 8 bases and V by 6 bases; bases with no gene match: 10. Germline V lookup: CDR1 SGHAT, CDR2 FQDESV (reference sequence). This CDR3 spans 15 amino acids. CDR3 sequence reads: CASSRSGGAGDEQFF. The CDR3 nucleotides read TGTGCCAGCAGTCGAAGCGGGGGGGCCGGGGATGAGCAGTTCTTC.